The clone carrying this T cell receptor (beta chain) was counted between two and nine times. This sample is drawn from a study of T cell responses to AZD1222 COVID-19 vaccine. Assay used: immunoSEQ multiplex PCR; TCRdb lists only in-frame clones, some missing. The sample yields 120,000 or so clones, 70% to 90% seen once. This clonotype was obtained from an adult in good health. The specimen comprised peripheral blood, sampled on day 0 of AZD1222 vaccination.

The CDR3 sequence is CASAQADSNEQFF. The CDR3 DNA reads TGTGCCTCGGCACAAGCAGACTCTAATGAGCAGTTCTTC. This chain connects TRBV6-4 to TRBJ2-1; D gene ambiguous. Deletions cut 11 bases from V and 7 bases from J, with 18 bases between. This CDR3 has 13 residues. Germline CDR1 and CDR2: MRHNA and SNTAGT.